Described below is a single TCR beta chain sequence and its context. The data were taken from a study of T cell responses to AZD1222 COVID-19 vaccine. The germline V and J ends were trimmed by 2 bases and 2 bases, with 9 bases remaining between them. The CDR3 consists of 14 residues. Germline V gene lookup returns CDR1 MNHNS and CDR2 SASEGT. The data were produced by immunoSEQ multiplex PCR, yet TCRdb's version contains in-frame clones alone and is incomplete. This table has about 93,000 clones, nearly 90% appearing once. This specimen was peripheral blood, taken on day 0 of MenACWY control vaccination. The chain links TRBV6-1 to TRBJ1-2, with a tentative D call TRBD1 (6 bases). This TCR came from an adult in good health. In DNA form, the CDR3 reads TGTGCCAGCAGTGAAAAGGGGGGAAACTATGGCTACACCTTC. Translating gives CASSEKGGNYGYTF.